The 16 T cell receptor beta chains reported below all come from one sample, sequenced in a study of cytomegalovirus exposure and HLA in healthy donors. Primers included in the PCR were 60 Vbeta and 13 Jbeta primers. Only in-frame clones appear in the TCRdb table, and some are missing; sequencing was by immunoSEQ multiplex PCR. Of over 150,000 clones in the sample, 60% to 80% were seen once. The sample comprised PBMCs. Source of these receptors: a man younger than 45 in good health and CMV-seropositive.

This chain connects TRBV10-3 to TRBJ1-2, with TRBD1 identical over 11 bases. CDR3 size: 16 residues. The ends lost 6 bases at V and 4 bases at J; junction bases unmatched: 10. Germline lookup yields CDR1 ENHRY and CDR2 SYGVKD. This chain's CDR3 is CAISREGQGAGYGYTF. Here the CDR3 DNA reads TGTGCCATCAGCCGAGAAGGACAGGGGGCGGGCTATGGCTACACCTTC.

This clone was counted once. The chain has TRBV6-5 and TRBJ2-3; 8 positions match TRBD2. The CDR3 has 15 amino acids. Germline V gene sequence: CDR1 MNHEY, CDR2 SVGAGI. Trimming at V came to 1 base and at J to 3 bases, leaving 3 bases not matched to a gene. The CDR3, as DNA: TGTGCCAGCAGTTACTTTAGCGGGGTGACAGATACGCAGTATTTT. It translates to CASSYFSGVTDTQYF.

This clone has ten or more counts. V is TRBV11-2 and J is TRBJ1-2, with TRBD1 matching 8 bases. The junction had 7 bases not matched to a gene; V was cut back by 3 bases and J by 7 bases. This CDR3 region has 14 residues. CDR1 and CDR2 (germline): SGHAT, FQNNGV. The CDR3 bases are TGTGCCAGCAGCTTCCAACAGGGGGTCAGTGGCTACACCTTC. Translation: CASSFQQGVSGYTF.

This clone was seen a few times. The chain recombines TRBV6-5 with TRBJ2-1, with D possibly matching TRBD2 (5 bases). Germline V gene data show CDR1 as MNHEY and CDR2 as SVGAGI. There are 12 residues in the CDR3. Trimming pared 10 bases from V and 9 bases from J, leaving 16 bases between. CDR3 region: CANSGTSSEQFF. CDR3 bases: TGTGCCAACTCGGGAACTAGTTCTGAGCAGTTCTTC.

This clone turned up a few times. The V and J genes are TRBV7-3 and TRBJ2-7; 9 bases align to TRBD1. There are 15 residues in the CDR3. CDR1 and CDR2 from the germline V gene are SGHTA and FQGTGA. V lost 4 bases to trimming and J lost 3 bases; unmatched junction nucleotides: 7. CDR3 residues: CASSSTGGAGYEQYF. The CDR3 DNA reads TGTGCCAGCAGCTCAACAGGGGGCGCAGGCTACGAGCAGTACTTC. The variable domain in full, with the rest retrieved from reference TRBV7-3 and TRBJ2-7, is GAGVSQTPSNKVTEKGKYVELRCDPISGHTALYWYRQSLGQGPEFLIYFQGTGAADDSGLPNDRFFAVRPEGSVSTLKIQRTERGDSAVYLCASSSTGGAGYEQYFGPGTRLTVT.

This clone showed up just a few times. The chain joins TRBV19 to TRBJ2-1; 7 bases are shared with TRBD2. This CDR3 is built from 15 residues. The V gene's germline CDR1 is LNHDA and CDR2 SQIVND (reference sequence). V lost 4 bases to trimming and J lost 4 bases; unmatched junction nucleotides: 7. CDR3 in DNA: TGTGCCAGTAGTACAGCCGGGACTACATACAATGAGCAGTTCTTC. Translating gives CASSTAGTTYNEQFF.

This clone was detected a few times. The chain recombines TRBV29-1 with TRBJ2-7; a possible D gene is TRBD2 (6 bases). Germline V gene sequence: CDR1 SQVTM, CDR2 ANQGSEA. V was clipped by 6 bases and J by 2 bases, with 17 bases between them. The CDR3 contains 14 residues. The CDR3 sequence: CSVVGLALTYEQYF. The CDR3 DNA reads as TGCAGCGTCGTGGGGCTAGCGCTGACCTACGAGCAGTACTTC.

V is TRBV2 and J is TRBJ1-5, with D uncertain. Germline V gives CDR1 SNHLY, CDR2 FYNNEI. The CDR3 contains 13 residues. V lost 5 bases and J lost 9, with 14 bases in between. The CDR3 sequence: CASSIGAGSPQHF. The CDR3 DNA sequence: TGTGCCAGCAGTATTGGAGCGGGTTCGCCCCAGCATTTT. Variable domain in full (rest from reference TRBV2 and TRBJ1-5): EPEVTQTPSHQVTQMGQEVILRCVPISNHLYFYWYRQILGQKVEFLVSFYNNEISEKSEIFDDQFSVERPDGSNFTLKIRSTKLEDSAMYFCASSIGAGSPQHFGDGTRLSIL.

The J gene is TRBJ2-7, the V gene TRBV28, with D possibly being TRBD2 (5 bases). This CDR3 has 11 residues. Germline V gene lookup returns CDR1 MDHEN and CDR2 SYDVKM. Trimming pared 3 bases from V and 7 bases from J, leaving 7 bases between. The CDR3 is CASSFREEQYF. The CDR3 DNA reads TGTGCCAGCAGTTTTCGGGAAGAGCAGTACTTC.

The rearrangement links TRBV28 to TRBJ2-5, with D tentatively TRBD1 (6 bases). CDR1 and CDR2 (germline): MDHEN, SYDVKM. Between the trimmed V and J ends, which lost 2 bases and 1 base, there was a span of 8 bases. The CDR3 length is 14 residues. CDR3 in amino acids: CASSLGTTQETQYF. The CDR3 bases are TGTGCCAGCAGTTTAGGGACAACCCAAGAGACCCAGTACTTC.

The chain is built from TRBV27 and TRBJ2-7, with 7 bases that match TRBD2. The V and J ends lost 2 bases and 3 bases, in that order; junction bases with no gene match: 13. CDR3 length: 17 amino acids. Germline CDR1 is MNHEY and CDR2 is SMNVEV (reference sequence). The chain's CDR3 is CASSLILPGLAVYEQYF. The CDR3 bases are TGTGCCAGCAGTTTAATCCTCCCGGGTCTAGCGGTCTACGAGCAGTACTTC.

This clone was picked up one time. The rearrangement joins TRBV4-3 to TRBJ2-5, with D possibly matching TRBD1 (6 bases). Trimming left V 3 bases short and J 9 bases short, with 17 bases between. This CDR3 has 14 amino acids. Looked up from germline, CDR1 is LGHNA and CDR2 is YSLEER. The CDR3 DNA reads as TGCGCCAGCAGCCAGGAACAGGGCGGGTCCCCCCAGTACTTC. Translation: CASSQEQGGSPQYF.

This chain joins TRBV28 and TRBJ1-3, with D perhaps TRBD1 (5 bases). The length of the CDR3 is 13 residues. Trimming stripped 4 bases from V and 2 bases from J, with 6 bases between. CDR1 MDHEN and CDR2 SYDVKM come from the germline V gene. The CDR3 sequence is CASSWGAGNTIYF. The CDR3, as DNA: TGTGCCAGCAGTTGGGGGGCTGGAAACACCATATATTTT.

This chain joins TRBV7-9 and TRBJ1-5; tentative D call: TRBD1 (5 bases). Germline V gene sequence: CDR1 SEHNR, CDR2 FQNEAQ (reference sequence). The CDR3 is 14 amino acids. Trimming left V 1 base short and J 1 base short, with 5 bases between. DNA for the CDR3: TGTGCCAGCAGCTTAGGACAGAGCAATCAGCCCCAGCATTTT. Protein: CASSLGQSNQPQHF.

The CDR3 DNA is TGTGCCAGTAGCGGGGCAGGGAGGGAGACCCAGTACTTC. It specifies CASSGAGRETQYF. The chain is built from TRBV19 and TRBJ2-5, with a weak D call TRBD2 (6 bases). Germline-derived CDR1 and CDR2 are LNHDA and SQIVND (reference sequence). There are 13 residues in the CDR3. Between the trimmed V and J ends, which lost 6 bases and 5 bases, there was a span of 13 bases.

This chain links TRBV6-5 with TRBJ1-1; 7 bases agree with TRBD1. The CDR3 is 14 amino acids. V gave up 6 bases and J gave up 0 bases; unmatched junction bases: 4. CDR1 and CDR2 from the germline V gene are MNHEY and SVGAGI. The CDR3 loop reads CASSRQGMNTEAFF. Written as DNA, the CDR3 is TGTGCCAGCAGCCGACAGGGCATGAACACTGAAGCTTTCTTT.